Listed below are T cell receptor beta chains from one sample, sequenced in a study of T cells after yellow fever vaccination. TCRdb reprocessed the 5' RACE reads via MiXCR and lists one record per CDR3 protein. The data contain around 25,000 distinct CDR3 sequences, 4.5% of them seen just once; the ten biggest clones take up roughly two fifths. The sample here was PBMCs, either bulk or a sorted T-cell subset (CD4+, CD8+, memory, or dextramer-sorted; not recorded which), taken on the day of the yellow fever booster vaccination. All receptors come from a man aged 18 to 29 who received the YFV17D yellow fever vaccine. Each CDR3 is given with its conserved first and last residue. The D gene is left open where the match is weak. Only part of the rows carry a size: once, few, many, or a class if the clone is expanded.

CDR3	DNA	D	size	V	J
CASSLNGPEYF	TGTGCCAGCAGCTTAAATGGTCCGGAGTATTTT	NA	many	TRBV13	TRBJ2-3
CATALMVRNTEAFF	TGTGCCACCGCGTTAATGGTACGAAACACTGAAGCTTTCTTT	NA	many	TRBV14	TRBJ1-1
CASSLEVWGELFF	TGTGCCAGCAGTTTAGAGGTTTGGGGGGAGCTGTTTTTT	NA	many	TRBV12-3/TRBV12-4	TRBJ2-2
CASSLVGVGEKLFF	TGTGCCAGCAGCTTAGTAGGGGTAGGAGAAAAACTGTTTTTT	NA	many	TRBV7-9	TRBJ1-4
CASSLYFRDYNTGELFF	TGCGCCAGCAGCCTTTATTTCCGGGACTACAACACCGGGGAGCTGTTTTTT	TRBD2	NA	TRBV4-1	TRBJ2-2
CASMALAKPDTQYF	TGTGCCAGCATGGCCCTAGCGAAGCCAGATACGCAGTATTTT	NA	few	TRBV27	TRBJ2-3
CASRGTGDLYEQYF	TGTGCCAGCAGGGGAACCGGGGACCTCTACGAGCAGTACTTC	NA	many	TRBV6-2/TRBV6-3	TRBJ2-7
CASSHKRGWVNEQFF	TGCGCCAGCAGCCATAAAAGGGGCTGGGTCAATGAGCAGTTCTTC	NA	NA	TRBV4-1	TRBJ2-1
CSVRPSSYGYTF	TGCAGCGTTCGTCCCAGCAGCTATGGCTACACCTTC	NA	many	TRBV29-1	TRBJ1-2
CASRRNRVEDNQPQHF	TGTGCCAGCAGGCGTAACAGGGTGGAGGACAATCAGCCCCAGCATTTT	NA	few	TRBV3-1	TRBJ1-5
CASSKQGTHRFGYTF	TGTGCCAGCAGCAAACAAGGGACACATCGTTTTGGCTACACCTTC	NA	NA	TRBV7-9	TRBJ1-2
CASSTYGTQTSGGATQFF	TGTGCCAGCAGCACCTACGGGACGCAGACTAGCGGGGGGGCCACGCAGTTCTTC	TRBD2	many	TRBV27	TRBJ2-1
CSAPRGGGWTEAFF	TGCAGTGCTCCTCGGGGGGGCGGATGGACTGAAGCTTTCTTT	NA	many	TRBV20-1	TRBJ1-1
CATSRGWEDGYTF	TGTGCCACCAGCAGGGGGTGGGAAGATGGCTACACCTTC	TRBD1	many	TRBV24-1	TRBJ1-2
CASSLEQGGSSSYYEQFF	TGTGCCAGCAGCTTAGAACAGGGGGGCTCGAGCTCCTACTATGAGCAGTTCTTC	TRBD1	NA	TRBV11-3	TRBJ2-1
CASSLGQGENIQYF	TGTGCCAGCAGCTTAGGGCAGGGGGAAAACATTCAGTACTTC	TRBD1	few	TRBV5-4	TRBJ2-4